Shown below are 8 T cell receptor beta chains from a single sample sequenced in a study of blood T cell repertoires in COVID-19. Assay: immunoSEQ multiplex PCR; the TCRdb copy retains only in-frame clones and omits some. The data contain 90,000 to 120,000 clones, 80% of them singletons. Sequencing was done on a sample of peripheral blood. Every receptor here comes from a man between 70 and 80 years old with acute or convalescent COVID-19.

This chain links TRBV16 with TRBJ1-1; no clear D. In germline, CDR1 is KGHSY, CDR2 FQNENV. V lost 5 bases and J 6 bases, leaving 19 bases between the germline ends. The CDR3 length is 15 residues. CDR3 protein: CASSKRPGIGAEAFF. For the CDR3, the DNA is TGTGCCAGCAGCAAAAGACCGGGGATTGGTGCTGAAGCTTTCTTT.

The CDR3 DNA reads as TGTGCCAGCAGCGTAGGGACAGTCTCTGGAAACACCATATATTTT. This translates into CASSVGTVSGNTIYF. The chain uses TRBV9 and TRBJ1-3; weak D call: TRBD1 (6 bases). Germline V gene lookup returns CDR1 SGDLS and CDR2 YYNGEE. Trimming took 0 bases from V and 0 from J, leaving 7 bases between them. There are 15 residues in the CDR3.

V is TRBV9 and J is TRBJ2-5; D perhaps matches TRBD2 (5 bases). The CDR3 length is 12 residues. Germline CDR1 SGDLS, CDR2 YYNGEE. The V gene lost 4 bases and the J gene lost 4 bases, with 8 bases spanning the gap. The CDR3 DNA sequence: TGTGCCAGCAGCCCTGAGGGAGAGACCCAGTACTTC. Translating it yields CASSPEGETQYF.

Only one count was recorded for this clone. The rearrangement uses TRBV7-2 and TRBJ2-3; 8 bases map to TRBD2. Germline CDR1 and CDR2: SGHTA and FQGNSA. With 5 bases clipped from V and 0 bases from J, the junction kept 4 bases outside the gene matches. There are 15 residues in the CDR3. This CDR3 is CASSPRLASTDTQYF. The DNA for the CDR3 is TGTGCCAGCAGCCCGCGACTAGCGAGCACAGATACGCAGTATTTT.

In DNA, the CDR3 is TGTGCCAGCAGCTCATTAGCGGGGGTGCGAACCGGGGAGCTGTTTTTT. Amino acids: CASSSLAGVRTGELFF. The V gene is TRBV11-2, the J gene TRBJ2-2; 9 bases line up with TRBD2. The length of the CDR3 is 16 residues. The germline V gene has CDR1 SGHAT and CDR2 FQNNGV. V gave up 4 bases and J gave up 5 bases; unmatched junction bases: 8.

This chain uses TRBV6-6 with TRBJ2-5; weak D call: TRBD2 (5 bases). Between the trimmed V and J ends, which lost 0 bases and 7 bases, there was a span of 18 bases. The CDR3 runs 16 residues. Germline CDR1 reads MNHNY; CDR2 reads SVGAGI (reference sequence). CDR3 sequence reads: CASSYSGSSGGGTQYF. The CDR3 region has the DNA TGTGCCAGCAGTTACTCGGGTAGCTCGGGTGGAGGGACCCAGTACTTC.

DNA of the CDR3: TGTGCCAGCAGCTTGGCTGGGGAGATAAGTGAAAAACTGTTTTTT. Its translation is CASSLAGEISEKLFF. The V gene is TRBV5-5, the J gene TRBJ1-4, with D unclear. Germline lookup yields CDR1 SGHKS and CDR2 YYEKEE (reference sequence). Trimming took 0 bases from V and 7 from J, leaving 13 bases between them. CDR3 length: 15 amino acids.

By frequency in the sample, this clone is medium-sized (0.01 to 0.1%). The chain carries TRBV5-6 and TRBJ2-1, with a weak D call TRBD1 (5 bases). Germline V gives CDR1 SGHDT, CDR2 YYEEEE. V lost 2 bases to trimming and J lost 4 bases, with 10 bases between them. The CDR3 is made up of 14 amino acids. The CDR3 is CASSFPDRYNEQFF. CDR3 in DNA: TGTGCCAGCAGCTTCCCTGACAGATACAATGAGCAGTTCTTC.